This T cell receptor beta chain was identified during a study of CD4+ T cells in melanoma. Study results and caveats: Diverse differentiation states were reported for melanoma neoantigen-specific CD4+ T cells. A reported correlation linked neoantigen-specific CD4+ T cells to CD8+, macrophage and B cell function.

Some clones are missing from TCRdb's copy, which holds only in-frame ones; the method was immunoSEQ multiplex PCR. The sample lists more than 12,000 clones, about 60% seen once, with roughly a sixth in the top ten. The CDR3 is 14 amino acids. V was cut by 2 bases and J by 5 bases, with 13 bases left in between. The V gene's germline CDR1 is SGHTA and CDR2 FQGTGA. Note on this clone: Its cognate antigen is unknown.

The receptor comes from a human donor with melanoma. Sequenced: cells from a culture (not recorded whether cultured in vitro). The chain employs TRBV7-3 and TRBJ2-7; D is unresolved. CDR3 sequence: CASSLYTRPHEQYF. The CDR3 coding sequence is TGTGCCAGCAGCTTATATACCCGTCCCCACGAGCAGTACTTC.